The 2 T cell receptor beta chains presented below share a single source sample, sequenced in a study of blood T cell repertoires in COVID-19 (TCRdb year 2020). The library was obtained by the immunoSEQ multiplex PCR assay. In its TCRdb copy, this immuneACCESS table keeps in-frame sequences only and misses some clones. Where compared with another copy, unresolved V genes explain less than half of these, and the others have no known cause. Here the sample has about 150,000 clones; approximately 90% occur a single time. The top ten constitute over 2% of the sample. Sequencing was carried out using peripheral blood. These receptors all stem from a man aged 50-59 years who had recovered from COVID-19.

This sequence joins TRBV27 and TRBJ2-1; 9 bases are a match to TRBD1. The CDR3 extends over 16 amino acids. The V and J ends lost 5 bases and 8 bases, in that order; junction bases with no gene match: 13. Germline V lookup: CDR1 MNHEY, CDR2 SMNVEV (reference sequence). CDR3 region: CASSPLTGTGSDEQFF. For the CDR3, the DNA is TGTGCCAGCAGTCCCCTGACCGGGACAGGGTCAGATGAGCAGTTCTTC.

The genes are TRBV2 and TRBJ2-7, with 13 bases that match TRBD2. The CDR3 covers 14 residues. Looked up from germline, CDR1 is SNHLY and CDR2 is FYNNEI. V gave up 10 bases and J gave up 5 bases; unmatched junction bases: 8. The CDR3, as DNA: TGTGCCACCAAACTAGCGGGAGGGCCCCACGAGCAGTACTTC. This codes for CATKLAGGPHEQYF.